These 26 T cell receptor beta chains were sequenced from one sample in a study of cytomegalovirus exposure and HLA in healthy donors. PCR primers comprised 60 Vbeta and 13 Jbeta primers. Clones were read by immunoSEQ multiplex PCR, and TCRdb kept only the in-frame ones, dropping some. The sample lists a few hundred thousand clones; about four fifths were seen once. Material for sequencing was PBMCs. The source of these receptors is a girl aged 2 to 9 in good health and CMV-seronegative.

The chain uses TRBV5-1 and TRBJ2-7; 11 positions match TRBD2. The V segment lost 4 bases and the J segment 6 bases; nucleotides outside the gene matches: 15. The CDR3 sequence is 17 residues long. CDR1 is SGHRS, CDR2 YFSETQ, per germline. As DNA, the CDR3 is TGCGCCAGCAGCCGGACGCGCTCCGGGACTAGCGGAGTCGAGCAGTACTTC. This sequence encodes CASSRTRSGTSGVEQYF.

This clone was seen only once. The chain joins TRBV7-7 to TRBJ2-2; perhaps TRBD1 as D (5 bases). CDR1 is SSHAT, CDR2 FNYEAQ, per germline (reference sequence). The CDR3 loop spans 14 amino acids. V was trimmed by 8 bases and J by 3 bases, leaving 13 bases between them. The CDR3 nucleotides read TGTGCCAGCCGCCAAGGGGCAGACACCGGGGAGCTGTTTTTT. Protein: CASRQGADTGELFF.

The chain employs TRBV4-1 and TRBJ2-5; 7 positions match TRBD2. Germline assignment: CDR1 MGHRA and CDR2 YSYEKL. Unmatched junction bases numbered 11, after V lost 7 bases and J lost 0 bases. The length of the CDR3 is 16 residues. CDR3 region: CASNFNVGTNQETQYF. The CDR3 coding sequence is TGCGCCAGCAACTTCAACGTCGGGACTAACCAAGAGACCCAGTACTTC.

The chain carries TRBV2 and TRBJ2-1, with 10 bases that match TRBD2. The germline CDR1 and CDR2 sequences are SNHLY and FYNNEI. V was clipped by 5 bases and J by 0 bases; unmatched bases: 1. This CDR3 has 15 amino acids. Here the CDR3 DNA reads TGTGCCAGCAGTCCTAGCGGGAGCTCCTACAATGAGCAGTTCTTC. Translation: CASSPSGSSYNEQFF.

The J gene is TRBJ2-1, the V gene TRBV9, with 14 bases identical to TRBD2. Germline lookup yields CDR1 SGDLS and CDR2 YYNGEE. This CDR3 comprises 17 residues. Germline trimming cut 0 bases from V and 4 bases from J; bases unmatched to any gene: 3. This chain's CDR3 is CASSVEGLAGAYNEQFF. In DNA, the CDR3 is TGTGCCAGCAGCGTAGAGGGACTAGCGGGAGCTTACAATGAGCAGTTCTTC.

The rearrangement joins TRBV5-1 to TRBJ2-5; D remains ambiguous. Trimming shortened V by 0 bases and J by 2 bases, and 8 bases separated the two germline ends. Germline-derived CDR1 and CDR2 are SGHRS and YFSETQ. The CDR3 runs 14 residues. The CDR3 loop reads CASSLGIRQETQYF. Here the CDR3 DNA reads TGCGCCAGCAGCTTGGGAATCAGACAAGAGACCCAGTACTTC.

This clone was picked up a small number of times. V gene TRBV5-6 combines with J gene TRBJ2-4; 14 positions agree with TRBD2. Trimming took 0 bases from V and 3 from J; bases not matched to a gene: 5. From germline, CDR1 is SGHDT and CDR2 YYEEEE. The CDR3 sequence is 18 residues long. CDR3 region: CASSLGLAGGLGKNIQYF. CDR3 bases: TGTGCCAGCAGCTTGGGACTAGCGGGGGGGCTGGGCAAAAACATTCAGTACTTC.

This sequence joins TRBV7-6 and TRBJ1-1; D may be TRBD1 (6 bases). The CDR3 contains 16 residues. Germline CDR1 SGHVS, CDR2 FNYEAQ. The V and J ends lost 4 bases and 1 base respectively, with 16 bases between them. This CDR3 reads CASSSWVGASNTEAFF. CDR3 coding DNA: TGTGCCAGCAGCTCCTGGGTGGGGGCGTCGAACACTGAAGCTTTCTTT.

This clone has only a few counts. The CDR3 loop is CAMPGRAGDGYTF. For the CDR3, the DNA is TGTGCCATGCCCGGCAGGGCGGGGGATGGCTACACCTTC. The genes are TRBV10-3 and TRBJ1-2, with D tentatively TRBD1 (5 bases). In germline, CDR1 is ENHRY, CDR2 SYGVKD. The CDR3 has 13 residues. Trimming left V 9 bases short and J 6 bases short, with 17 bases between.

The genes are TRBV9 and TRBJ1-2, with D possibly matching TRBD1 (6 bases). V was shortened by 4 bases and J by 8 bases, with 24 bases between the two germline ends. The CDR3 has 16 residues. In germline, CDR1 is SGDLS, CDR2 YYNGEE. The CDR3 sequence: CASSLVIGGGRGGYTF. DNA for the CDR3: TGTGCCAGCAGCCTGGTTATTGGAGGGGGGCGGGGGGGCTACACCTTC.

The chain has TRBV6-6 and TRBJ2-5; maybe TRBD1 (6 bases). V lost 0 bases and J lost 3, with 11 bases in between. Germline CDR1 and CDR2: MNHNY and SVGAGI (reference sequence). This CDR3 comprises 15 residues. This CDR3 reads CASSYSRGYEETQYF. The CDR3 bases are TGTGCCAGCAGTTACTCGAGGGGGTATGAAGAGACCCAGTACTTC.

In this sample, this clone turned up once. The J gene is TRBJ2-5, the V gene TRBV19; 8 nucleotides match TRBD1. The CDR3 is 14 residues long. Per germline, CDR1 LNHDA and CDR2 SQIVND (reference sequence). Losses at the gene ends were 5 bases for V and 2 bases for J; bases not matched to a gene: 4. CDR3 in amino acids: CASSSRTGQETQYF. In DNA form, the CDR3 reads TGTGCCAGTAGTTCGCGGACAGGGCAAGAGACCCAGTACTTC.

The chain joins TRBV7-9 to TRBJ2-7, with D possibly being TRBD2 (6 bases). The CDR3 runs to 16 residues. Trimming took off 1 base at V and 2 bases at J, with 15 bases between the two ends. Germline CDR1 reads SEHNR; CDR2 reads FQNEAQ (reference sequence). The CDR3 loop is CASSLDRRDFPYEQYF. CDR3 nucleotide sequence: TGTGCCAGCAGCTTAGACCGAAGGGACTTCCCCTACGAGCAGTACTTC.

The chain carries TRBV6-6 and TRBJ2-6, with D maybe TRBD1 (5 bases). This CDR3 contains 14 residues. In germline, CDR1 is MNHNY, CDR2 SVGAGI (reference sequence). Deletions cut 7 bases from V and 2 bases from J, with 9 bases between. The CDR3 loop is CASMKGAGANVLTF. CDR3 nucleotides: TGTGCCAGCATGAAAGGGGCTGGGGCCAACGTCCTGACTTTC.

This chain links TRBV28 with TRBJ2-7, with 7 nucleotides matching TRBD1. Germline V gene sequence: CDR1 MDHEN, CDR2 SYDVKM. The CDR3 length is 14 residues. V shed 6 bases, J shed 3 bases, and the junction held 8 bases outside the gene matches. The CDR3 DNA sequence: TGTGCCAGCAGCTTACCTCCAGGGGGCTACGAGCAGTACTTC. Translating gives CASSLPPGGYEQYF.

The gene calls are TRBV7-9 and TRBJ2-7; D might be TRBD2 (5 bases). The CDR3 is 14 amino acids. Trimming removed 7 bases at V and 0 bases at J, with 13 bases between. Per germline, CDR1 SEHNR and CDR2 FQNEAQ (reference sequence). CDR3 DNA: TGTGCCAGCAAGTTGGAGGCCTCCTCCTACGAGCAGTACTTC. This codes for CASKLEASSYEQYF.

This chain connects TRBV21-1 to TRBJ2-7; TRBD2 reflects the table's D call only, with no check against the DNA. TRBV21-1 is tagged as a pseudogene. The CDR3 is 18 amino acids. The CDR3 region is CASSTETSGGAEMYEQYF. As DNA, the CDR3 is TGTGCCAGCAGCACGGAGACTAGCGGGGGGGCCGAAATGTACGAGCAGTACTTC.

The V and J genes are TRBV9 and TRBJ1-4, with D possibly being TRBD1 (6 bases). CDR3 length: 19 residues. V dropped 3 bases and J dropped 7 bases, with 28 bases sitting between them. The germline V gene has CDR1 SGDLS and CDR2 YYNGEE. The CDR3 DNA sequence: TGTGCCAGCAGCGCCGCGGCGTGGGGACAAGGATCAAGAGGTGAAAAACTGTTTTTT. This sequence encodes CASSAAAWGQGSRGEKLFF. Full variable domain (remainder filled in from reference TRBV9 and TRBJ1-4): DSGVTQTPKHLITATGQRVTLRCSPRSGDLSVYWYQQSLDQGLQFLIQYYNGEERAKGNILERFSAQQFPDLHSELNLSSLELGDSALYFCASSAAAWGQGSRGEKLFFGSGTQLSVL.

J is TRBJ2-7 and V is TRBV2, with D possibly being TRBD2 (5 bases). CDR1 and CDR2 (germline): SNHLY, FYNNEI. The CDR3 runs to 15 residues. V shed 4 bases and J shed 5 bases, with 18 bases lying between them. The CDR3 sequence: CASSAPSWFSDEQYF. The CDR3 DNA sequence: TGTGCCAGCAGTGCCCCCAGTTGGTTTAGCGACGAGCAGTACTTC.

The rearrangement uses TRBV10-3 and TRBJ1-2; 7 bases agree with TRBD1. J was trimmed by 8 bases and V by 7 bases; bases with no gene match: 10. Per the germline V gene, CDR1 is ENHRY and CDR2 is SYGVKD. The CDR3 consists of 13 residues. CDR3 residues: CAITRRQGVGYTF. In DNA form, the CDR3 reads TGTGCCATCACCCGAAGACAGGGCGTGGGCTACACCTTC.

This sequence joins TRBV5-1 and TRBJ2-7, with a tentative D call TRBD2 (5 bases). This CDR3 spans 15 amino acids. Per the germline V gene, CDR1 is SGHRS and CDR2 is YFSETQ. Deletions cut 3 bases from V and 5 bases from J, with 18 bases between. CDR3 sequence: CASSSRFTRGDEQYF. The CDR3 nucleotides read TGCGCCAGCAGCTCCCGTTTTACCCGGGGAGACGAGCAGTACTTC.

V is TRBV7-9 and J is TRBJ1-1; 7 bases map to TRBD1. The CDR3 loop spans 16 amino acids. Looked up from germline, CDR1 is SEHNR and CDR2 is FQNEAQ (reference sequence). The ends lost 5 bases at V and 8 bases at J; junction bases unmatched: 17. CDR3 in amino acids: CASSVQTGTVGREAFF. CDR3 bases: TGTGCCAGCAGCGTACAAACCGGGACAGTGGGAAGGGAAGCTTTCTTT. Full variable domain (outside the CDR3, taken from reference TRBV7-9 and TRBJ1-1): DTGVSQNPRHKITKRGQNVTFRCDPISEHNRLYWYRQTLGQGPEFLTYFQNEAQLEKSRLLSDRFSAERPKGSFSTLEIQRTEQGDSAMYLCASSVQTGTVGREAFFGQGTRLTVV.

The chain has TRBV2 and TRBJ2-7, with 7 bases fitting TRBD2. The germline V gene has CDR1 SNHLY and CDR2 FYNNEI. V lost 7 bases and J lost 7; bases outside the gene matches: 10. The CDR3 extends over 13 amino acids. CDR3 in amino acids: CASIGAGAWEQYF. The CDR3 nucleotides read TGTGCCAGCATCGGGGCGGGAGCATGGGAGCAGTACTTC.

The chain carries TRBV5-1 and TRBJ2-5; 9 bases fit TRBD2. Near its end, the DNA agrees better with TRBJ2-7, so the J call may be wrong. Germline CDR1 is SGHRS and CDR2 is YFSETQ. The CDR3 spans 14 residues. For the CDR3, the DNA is TGCGCCAGCAGCTTTATAGCGGGAGAAGGCGAGCAGTACTTC. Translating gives CASSFIAGEGEQYF.

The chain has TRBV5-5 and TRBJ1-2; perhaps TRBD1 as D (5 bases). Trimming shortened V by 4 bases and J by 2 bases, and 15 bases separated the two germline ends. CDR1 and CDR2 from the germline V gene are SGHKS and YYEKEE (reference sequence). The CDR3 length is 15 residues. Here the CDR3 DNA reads TGTGCCAGCAGCATGCGACAGAGACTGAACTATGGCTACACCTTC. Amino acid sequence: CASSMRQRLNYGYTF.

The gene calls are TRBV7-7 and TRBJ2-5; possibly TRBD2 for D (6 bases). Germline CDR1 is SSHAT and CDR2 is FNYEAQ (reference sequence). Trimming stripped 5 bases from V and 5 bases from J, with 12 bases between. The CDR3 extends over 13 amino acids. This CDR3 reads CASSQLASETQYF. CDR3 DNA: TGTGCCAGCAGCCAACTAGCTTCGGAGACCCAGTACTTC.